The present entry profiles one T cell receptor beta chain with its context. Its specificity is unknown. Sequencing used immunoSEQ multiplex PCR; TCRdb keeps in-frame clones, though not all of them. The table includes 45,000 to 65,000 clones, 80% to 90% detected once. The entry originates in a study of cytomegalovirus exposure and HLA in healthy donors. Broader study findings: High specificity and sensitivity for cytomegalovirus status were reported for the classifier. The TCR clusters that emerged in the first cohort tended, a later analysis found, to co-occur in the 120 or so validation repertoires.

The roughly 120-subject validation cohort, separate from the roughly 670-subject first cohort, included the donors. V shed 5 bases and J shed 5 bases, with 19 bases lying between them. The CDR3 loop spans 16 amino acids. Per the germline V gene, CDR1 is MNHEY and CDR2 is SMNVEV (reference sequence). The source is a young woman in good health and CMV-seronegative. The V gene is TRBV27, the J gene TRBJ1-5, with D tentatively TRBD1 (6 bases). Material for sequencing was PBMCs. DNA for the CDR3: TGTGCCAGCAGTCCCTCCCTGACACAGGGTTATCAGCCCCAGCATTTT. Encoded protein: CASSPSLTQGYQPQHF.